One and the same sample provided the 25 T cell receptor beta chains below, sequenced in a study of T cell clusters in autoimmune cytopenias. TRB amplification used approximately 270 ng of peripheral blood genomic DNA. Multiplex touch-down PCR amplified TRB using TRB-A and TRB-B pools in one tube. Each CDR3 protein gets one entry in TCRdb, which reprocessed the multiplex PCR reads and gives no DNA. The ten top clones account for approximately 3%, within a sample of some 7,600 distinct CDR3 sequences. The sample comprised peripheral blood. The receptors here all came from a human donor with an autoimmune cytopenia or autoimmune hepatitis (not recorded which).

The J gene is TRBJ1-5, the V gene TRBV19; the D call from TCRdb, TRBD1, cannot be confirmed without DNA. Per the germline V gene, CDR1 is LNHDA and CDR2 is SQIVND (reference sequence). The CDR3 extends over 15 amino acids. The CDR3 reads CASRGARGEWEPQHF.

This clonotype is medium-sized by frequency. The rearrangement joins TRBV15 to TRBJ1-2. The CDR3 has 13 residues. CDR1 and CDR2 from the germline V gene are LNHNV and YYDKDF (reference sequence). The CDR3 sequence: CATSRAKDYGYTF.

By frequency, this clonotype is medium-sized (0.01 to 0.1%). The chain carries TRBV19 and TRBJ2-7; TCRdb's D call, TRBD1, is unchecked because there is no DNA. Germline V gene data show CDR1 as LNHDA and CDR2 as SQIVND (reference sequence). CDR3 length: 15 residues. This CDR3 reads CASSPSASGVYEQYF.

The chain employs TRBV6-1 and TRBJ1-1. The germline V gene encodes CDR1 MNHNS and CDR2 SASEGT. The CDR3 has 14 amino acids. This chain's CDR3 is CASSEVPRGTEAFF.

V usage is TRBV11-1 and J usage is TRBJ2-5; TCRdb's D call, TRBD2, is unchecked because there is no DNA. Germline lookup yields CDR1 SGHAT and CDR2 FQDESV (reference sequence). The CDR3 has 15 amino acids. The CDR3 sequence is CASSLEGQREETQYF.

This clonotype shows up as medium-sized by frequency. CDR3 sequence reads: CASSLELGVDYGYTF. This rearrangement joins TRBV5-6 to TRBJ1-2. Germline-derived CDR1 and CDR2 are SGHDT and YYEEEE. CDR3 size: 15 residues. Variable domain in full (rest from reference TRBV5-6 and TRBJ1-2): DAGVTQSPTHLIKTRGQQVTLRCSPKSGHDTVSWYQQALGQGPQFIFQYYEEEERQRGNFPDRFSGHQFPNYSSELNVNALLLGDSALYLCASSLELGVDYGYTFGSGTRLTVV.

The rearrangement joins TRBV9 to TRBJ2-5; TCRdb lists TRBD2, though no DNA is available to test this call. CDR1 and CDR2 (germline): SGDLS, YYNGEE. CDR3 length: 13 residues. The chain's CDR3 is CASSNSGTETQYF.

According to its frequency, this clonotype is medium-sized. The rearrangement joins TRBV6-6 to TRBJ2-5; TCRdb designates TRBD1, a call that cannot be tested without DNA. Germline V gene data show CDR1 as MNHNY and CDR2 as SVGAGI (reference sequence). The CDR3 consists of 14 residues. The CDR3 reads CASTTDRESRTQYF.

The rearrangement links TRBV10-3 to TRBJ1-2. Germline V gives CDR1 ENHRY, CDR2 SYGVKD. CDR3 size: 13 residues. The CDR3: CAISEYGSRGYTF.

According to its frequency, this clonotype is medium-sized. The chain joins TRBV12-3 or TRBV12-4 to TRBJ2-3; as DNA is missing, the TRBD1 call by TCRdb cannot be tested. This CDR3 has 14 amino acids. The CDR3 loop reads CASSFRGVPDTQYF.

Frequency places this clonotype as medium-sized. The gene calls are TRBV20-1 and TRBJ2-3. CDR1 and CDR2 from the germline V gene are DFQATT and SNEGSKA (reference sequence). This CDR3 spans 11 amino acids. CDR3 amino acids: CSARVTDTQYF.

This clonotype is identified as medium-sized from frequency. The chain carries TRBV5-6 and TRBJ1-1; TCRdb's assignment of TRBD1 cannot be checked, as there is no DNA. Germline CDR1 is SGHDT and CDR2 is YYEEEE. The CDR3 is made up of 15 amino acids. The CDR3 sequence is CASSFGGTGPSEAFF.

Considering frequency, this clonotype is medium-sized (0.01 to 0.1%). The chain has TRBV6-1 and TRBJ1-5; lacking DNA, the TRBD1 call made by TCRdb goes unchecked. Looked up from germline, CDR1 is MNHNS and CDR2 is SASEGT. There are 13 residues in the CDR3. The CDR3 sequence: CASGRTGNQPQHF.

J is TRBJ1-2 and V is TRBV4-3; absent DNA, TCRdb's TRBD1 call cannot be checked. The length of the CDR3 is 14 residues. Germline CDR1 is LGHNA and CDR2 is YSLEER. CDR3 protein: CASSQRQVNYGYTF.

The chain combines TRBV20-1 with TRBJ2-1; TCRdb lists TRBD1, though no DNA is available to test this call. Germline V lookup: CDR1 DFQATT, CDR2 SNEGSKA (reference sequence). The CDR3 runs to 17 residues. The CDR3 sequence: CSARDFRGSSSYNEQFF.

This chain links TRBV5-6 with TRBJ2-3. From germline, CDR1 is SGHDT and CDR2 YYEEEE. This CDR3 is 14 amino acids long. The CDR3 region is CASRSWYNRDTQYF.

According to its frequency, this clonotype is medium-sized (0.01 to 0.1%). This chain links TRBV12-3 or TRBV12-4 with TRBJ2-1; as DNA is missing, the TRBD1 call by TCRdb cannot be tested. This CDR3 spans 15 amino acids. CDR3 residues: CASSTPGQGFDEQFF.

This chain connects TRBV13 to TRBJ2-2; the D call from TCRdb, TRBD1, cannot be confirmed without DNA. The CDR3 loop spans 15 amino acids. CDR1 and CDR2 from the germline V gene are PRHDT and FYEKMQ (reference sequence). CDR3 sequence: CASSPGLGAQGELFF.

This chain links TRBV19 with TRBJ1-1. Germline assignment: CDR1 LNHDA and CDR2 SQIVND (reference sequence). This CDR3 spans 15 amino acids. CDR3 loop: CASSRGRRVYTEAFF.

This chain joins TRBV6-1 and TRBJ2-3; the TCRdb call, TRBD1, lacks DNA for checking. There are 12 residues in the CDR3. The germline V gene encodes CDR1 MNHNS and CDR2 SASEGT. This chain's CDR3 is CASREGADTQYF.

Considering frequency, this clonotype is medium-sized (0.01 to 0.1%). CDR3 in amino acids: CASSSQDRGPYEQYF. The chain has TRBV6-1 and TRBJ2-7; the TCRdb D gene call, TRBD1, has no DNA to confirm it. The CDR3 has 15 residues. Germline V gene lookup returns CDR1 MNHNS and CDR2 SASEGT.

This clonotype shows up as medium-sized by frequency. This chain joins TRBV24-1 and TRBJ2-1; TCRdb proposes TRBD2, but this gene call is untestable without DNA. CDR3 length equals 15 residues. The germline CDR1 and CDR2 sequences are KGHDR and SFDVKD. CDR3 loop: CATSDIAGGVNEQFF.

The V gene is TRBV19, the J gene TRBJ2-7. From germline, CDR1 is LNHDA and CDR2 SQIVND (reference sequence). There are 13 residues in the CDR3. The CDR3 loop reads CASSIMGSNEQYF.

This chain connects TRBV20-1 to TRBJ1-4; TCRdb outputs TRBD1, but without DNA this stays unchecked. This CDR3 is 15 amino acids long. Germline assignment: CDR1 DFQATT and CDR2 SNEGSKA (reference sequence). The CDR3 loop is CSARVTTGLSEKLFF.

V and J are TRBV6-5 and TRBJ2-7; checking the TCRdb D call of TRBD1 is not possible without DNA. CDR1 MNHEY and CDR2 SVGAGI come from the germline V gene. The CDR3 length is 15 residues. The CDR3 loop reads CASSYGGGGSSEQYF.